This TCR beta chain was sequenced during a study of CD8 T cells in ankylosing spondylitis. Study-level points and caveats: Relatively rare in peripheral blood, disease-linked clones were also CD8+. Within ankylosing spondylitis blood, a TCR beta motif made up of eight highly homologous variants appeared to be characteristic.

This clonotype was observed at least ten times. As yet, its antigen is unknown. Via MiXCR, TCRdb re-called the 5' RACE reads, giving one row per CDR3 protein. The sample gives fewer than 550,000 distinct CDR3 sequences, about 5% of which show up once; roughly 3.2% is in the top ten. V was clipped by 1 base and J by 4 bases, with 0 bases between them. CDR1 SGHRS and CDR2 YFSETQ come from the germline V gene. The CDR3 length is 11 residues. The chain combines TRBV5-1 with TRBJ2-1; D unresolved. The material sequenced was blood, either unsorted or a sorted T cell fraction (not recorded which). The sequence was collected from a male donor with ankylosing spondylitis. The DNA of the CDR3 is TGCGCCAGCAGCTTGTACAATGAGCAGTTCTTC. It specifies CASSLYNEQFF.